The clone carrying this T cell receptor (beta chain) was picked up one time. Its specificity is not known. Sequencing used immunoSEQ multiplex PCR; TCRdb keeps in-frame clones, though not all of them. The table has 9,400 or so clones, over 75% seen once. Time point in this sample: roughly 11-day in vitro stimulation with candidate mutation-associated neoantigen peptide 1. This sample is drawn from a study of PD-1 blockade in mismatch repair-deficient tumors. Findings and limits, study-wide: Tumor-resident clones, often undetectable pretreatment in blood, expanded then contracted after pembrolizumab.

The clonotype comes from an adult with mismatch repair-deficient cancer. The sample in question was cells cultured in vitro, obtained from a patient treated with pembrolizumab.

The CDR3 region is CASSLGGNEQFF. CDR3 nucleotide sequence: TGTGCCAGCAGTTTAGGAGGGAATGAGCAGTTCTTC. This chain joins TRBV6-5 and TRBJ2-1, with D maybe TRBD2 (6 bases). The germline CDR1 and CDR2 sequences are MNHEY and SVGAGI. V dropped 4 bases and J dropped 7 bases, with 8 bases sitting between them. This CDR3 contains 12 residues.